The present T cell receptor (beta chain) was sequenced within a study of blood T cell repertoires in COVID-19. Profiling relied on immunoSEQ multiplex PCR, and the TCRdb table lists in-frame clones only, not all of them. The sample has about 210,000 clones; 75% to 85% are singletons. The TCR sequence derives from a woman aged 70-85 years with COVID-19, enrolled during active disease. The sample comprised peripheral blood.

DNA for the CDR3: TGCAGCGTCGCCCTATCGGCGGTGAACACTGAAGCTTTCTTT. Translated, it gives CSVALSAVNTEAFF. This rearrangement joins TRBV29-1 to TRBJ1-1; no firm D call. CDR3 length: 14 amino acids. The germline V gene encodes CDR1 SQVTM and CDR2 ANQGSEA. The V and J ends lost 6 bases and 0 bases respectively, with 14 bases between them.